Sequencing of this T cell receptor beta chain was carried out in a study of vaccination and CD4 T cells after COVID-19. With respect to this clonotype: Its matching antigen is unknown.

Sample treatment: approximately nine-day PBMC culture with coronavirus spike peptide pools or control peptides (ViraFEST assay). Following expansion of antigen-specific T cells with peptide pools, ViraFEST then sequenced TCRs. Wells contained under 2.5 million PBMCs each, and these were cultured with about 9.9 IU/ml IL-2 and approximately 10 ug/ml peptide pools. At the Johns Hopkins FTIC core, DNA taken from cultured CD4+ T cells was sequenced by way of the Oncomine TCR Beta short-read assay. Genomic DNA was isolated from CD4+ T cells that had been cultured. TCRdb redid the calling of the PCR reads with MiXCR, one entry per CDR3 protein. The data contain about 21,000 distinct CDR3 sequences, 55% to 65% of them singletons. Sequencing used CD4+ T cells from blood, cultured in vitro, obtained before SARS-CoV-2 vaccination. The receptor's source is a human donor who received a COVID-19 vaccine.

Here the CDR3 reads CASSLLTVGGAGELFF. The CDR3 nucleotides are TGCGCCAGCAGCTTGTTGACGGTGGGGGGCGCCGGGGAGCTGTTTTTT. V gene TRBV5-1 combines with J gene TRBJ2-2; D tentatively fits TRBD1 or TRBD2 (6 bases each). The CDR3 is 16 amino acids. Germline CDR1 SGHRS, CDR2 YFSETQ. Trimming took off 1 base at V and 6 bases at J, with 16 bases between the two ends.